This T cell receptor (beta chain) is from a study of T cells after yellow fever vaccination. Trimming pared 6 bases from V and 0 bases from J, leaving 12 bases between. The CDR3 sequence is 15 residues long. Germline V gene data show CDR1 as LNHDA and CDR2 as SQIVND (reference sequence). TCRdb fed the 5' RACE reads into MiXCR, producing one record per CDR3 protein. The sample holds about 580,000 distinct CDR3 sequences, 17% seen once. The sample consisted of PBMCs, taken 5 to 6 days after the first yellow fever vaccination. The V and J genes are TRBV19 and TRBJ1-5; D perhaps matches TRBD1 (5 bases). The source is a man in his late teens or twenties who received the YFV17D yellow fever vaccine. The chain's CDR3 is CASRARDYSNQPQHF. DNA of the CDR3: TGTGCCAGTAGGGCCAGGGATTATAGCAATCAGCCCCAGCATTTT. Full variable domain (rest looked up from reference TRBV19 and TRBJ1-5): DGGITQSPKYLFRKEGQNVTLSCEQNLNHDAMYWYRQDPGQGLRLIYYSQIVNDFQKGDIAEGYSVSREKKESFPLTVTSAQKNPTAFYLCASRARDYSNQPQHFGDGTRLSIL.